This is a list of T cell receptor beta chains from one sample in a study of blood T cell repertoires in COVID-19. Repertoires were generated with immunoSEQ multiplex PCR, while TCRdb's copy carries only in-frame clones and drops some. The sample lists approximately 220,000 clones; approximately 88% were seen once. The sequenced material came from peripheral blood. These receptors were taken from a man aged 35-49 years with acute or convalescent COVID-19. Both conserved end residues are part of each CDR3. Each record gives: CDR3 DNA, CDR3 protein, CDR3 length, clone size, J gene, D gene, V gene. D genes are given only for firm matches. Expanded clones get a size class; other rows say once, few or many, or leave the size out.

cdr3_nt: TGTGCCAGCAGCGCTACGTCCGGGGCAGATACGCAGTATTTT; cdr3_aa: CASSATSGADTQYF; cdr3_length: 14; clone_size: -; j_call: TRBJ2-3; d_call: -; v_call: TRBV9
cdr3_nt: TGTGCCAGCAGTCTCCGCGGGGGGGAGAACACTGAAGCTTTCTTT; cdr3_aa: CASSLRGGENTEAFF; cdr3_length: 15; clone_size: -; j_call: TRBJ1-1; d_call: -; v_call: TRBV2
cdr3_nt: TGCAGTGCTAGTAAAGGGGGCGGAGGTGAAAAACTGTTTTTT; cdr3_aa: CSASKGGGGEKLFF; cdr3_length: 14; clone_size: -; j_call: TRBJ1-4; d_call: TRBD1; v_call: TRBV20-1
cdr3_nt: TGTGCCAGCAGCCAAGGGGGACAGCCTATTTTCTTCTCCTACGAGCAGTACTTC; cdr3_aa: CASSQGGQPIFFSYEQYF; cdr3_length: 18; clone_size: -; j_call: TRBJ2-7; d_call: TRBD1; v_call: TRBV3-1/TRBV3-2
cdr3_nt: TGTGCCAGTAGTGAGGGAGGGTCCTACGAGCAGTACTTC; cdr3_aa: CASSEGGSYEQYF; cdr3_length: 13; clone_size: -; j_call: TRBJ2-7; d_call: TRBD2; v_call: TRBV19
cdr3_nt: TGCAGCGTAACGAACAGGCGGGGCATCACTGAAGCTTTCTTT; cdr3_aa: CSVTNRRGITEAFF; cdr3_length: 14; clone_size: -; j_call: TRBJ1-1; d_call: -; v_call: TRBV29-1
cdr3_nt: TGTGCCAGCAGCCCAGGGCCGCAGGTCTCCTACGAGCAGTACTTC; cdr3_aa: CASSPGPQVSYEQYF; cdr3_length: 15; clone_size: once; j_call: TRBJ2-7; d_call: -; v_call: TRBV7-8
cdr3_nt: TGTGCCAGCAGGGCGGACAAGTTCTATGGCTACACCTTC; cdr3_aa: CASRADKFYGYTF; cdr3_length: 13; clone_size: -; j_call: TRBJ1-2; d_call: -; v_call: TRBV27
cdr3_nt: TGTGCCAGCAGCTTGGGACAGGGGGTAGGCTACGAGCAGTACTTC; cdr3_aa: CASSLGQGVGYEQYF; cdr3_length: 15; clone_size: -; j_call: TRBJ2-7; d_call: TRBD1; v_call: TRBV5-6
cdr3_nt: TGTGCCAGCAGCTTAGCGCCTCGACTCGAGCAGTACTTC; cdr3_aa: CASSLAPRLEQYF; cdr3_length: 13; clone_size: -; j_call: TRBJ2-7; d_call: -; v_call: TRBV7-2
cdr3_nt: TGTGCCAGTAGTATAGGGGTCTCGACAGGAGCCTCCTACGAGCAGTACTTC; cdr3_aa: CASSIGVSTGASYEQYF; cdr3_length: 17; clone_size: -; j_call: TRBJ2-7; d_call: -; v_call: TRBV19
cdr3_nt: TGTGCCAGCTCACCACGGAGCGATAGCAATCAGCCCCAGCATTTT; cdr3_aa: CASSPRSDSNQPQHF; cdr3_length: 15; clone_size: -; j_call: TRBJ1-5; d_call: -; v_call: TRBV18
cdr3_nt: TGTGCCAGCAGCACGGGCGGGAGCGGGTACGAGCAGTACTTC; cdr3_aa: CASSTGGSGYEQYF; cdr3_length: 14; clone_size: -; j_call: TRBJ2-7; d_call: TRBD2; v_call: TRBV11-3
cdr3_nt: -; cdr3_aa: CVRSHAPMSSSSGQGKRTNEQFF; cdr3_length: 23; clone_size: -; j_call: TRBJ2-1; d_call: -; v_call: TRBV7-5
cdr3_nt: TGTGCCAGCAGTTACCTTGGCGGGAGGGACAATGAGCAGTTCTTC; cdr3_aa: CASSYLGGRDNEQFF; cdr3_length: 15; clone_size: -; j_call: TRBJ2-1; d_call: TRBD2; v_call: TRBV6-5
cdr3_nt: TGTGCCAGCAGCACAACAGGGAGCTCCTACGAGCAGTACTTC; cdr3_aa: CASSTTGSSYEQYF; cdr3_length: 14; clone_size: -; j_call: TRBJ2-7; d_call: -; v_call: TRBV7-9
cdr3_nt: TGTGCCAGCAGTTACTCGAACGGGGGGGCGGAAGAGACCCAGTACTTC; cdr3_aa: CASSYSNGGAEETQYF; cdr3_length: 16; clone_size: -; j_call: TRBJ2-5; d_call: TRBD2; v_call: TRBV6-2/TRBV6-3
cdr3_nt: TGTGCCAGCAGTTTGACAGGGCCGAGCTCTGGAAACACCATATATTTT; cdr3_aa: CASSLTGPSSGNTIYF; cdr3_length: 16; clone_size: once; j_call: TRBJ1-3; d_call: TRBD1; v_call: TRBV6-6
cdr3_nt: TGTGCCAGCAGTGCACGGACAGGGGTTGGCTATGGCTACACCTTC; cdr3_aa: CASSARTGVGYGYTF; cdr3_length: 15; clone_size: -; j_call: TRBJ1-2; d_call: TRBD1; v_call: TRBV25-1
cdr3_nt: TGTGCCAGCAGCGCAGGGGCCGCCATTAATTCACCCCTCCACTTT; cdr3_aa: CASSAGAAINSPLHF; cdr3_length: 15; clone_size: -; j_call: TRBJ1-6; d_call: -; v_call: TRBV2
cdr3_nt: TGCGCCAGCAGCCAAGAAGTCGCACAGGGGTCGTACTATGGCTACACCTTC; cdr3_aa: CASSQEVAQGSYYGYTF; cdr3_length: 17; clone_size: -; j_call: TRBJ1-2; d_call: TRBD1; v_call: TRBV4-1
cdr3_nt: TGTGCCAGCAGCCTCCGTACGGGGGGTGAAAAACTGTTTTTT; cdr3_aa: CASSLRTGGEKLFF; cdr3_length: 14; clone_size: few; j_call: TRBJ1-4; d_call: -; v_call: TRBV3-1/TRBV3-2
cdr3_nt: TGTGCCATCAGTGAATCCCCGAGGCACCAAGAGACCCAGTACTTC; cdr3_aa: CAISESPRHQETQYF; cdr3_length: 15; clone_size: -; j_call: TRBJ2-5; d_call: -; v_call: TRBV10-3
cdr3_nt: TGTGCCACCAGCGCCGTCGGGGGGCGAGGAGGCTACACCTTC; cdr3_aa: CATSAVGGRGGYTF; cdr3_length: 14; clone_size: -; j_call: TRBJ1-2; d_call: -; v_call: TRBV15
cdr3_nt: TGTGCCAGCTCACCGTCCAGGAACTACGAGCAGTACTTC; cdr3_aa: CASSPSRNYEQYF; cdr3_length: 13; clone_size: -; j_call: TRBJ2-7; d_call: -; v_call: TRBV18
cdr3_nt: TGTGCCAGCAGCCCCGGGACTATCCACAATGAGCAGTTCTTC; cdr3_aa: CASSPGTIHNEQFF; cdr3_length: 14; clone_size: -; j_call: TRBJ2-1; d_call: TRBD2; v_call: TRBV7-2
cdr3_nt: TGTGCCACCAGCACCGGGGACAGGGTGACCGAAAAACTGTTTTTT; cdr3_aa: CATSTGDRVTEKLFF; cdr3_length: 15; clone_size: -; j_call: TRBJ1-4; d_call: TRBD1; v_call: TRBV15
cdr3_nt: TGTGCCAGCAGTTACGTAAAAGCGGATCCTGAAGCTTTCTTT; cdr3_aa: CASSYVKADPEAFF; cdr3_length: 14; clone_size: -; j_call: TRBJ1-1; d_call: -; v_call: TRBV6-6
cdr3_nt: TGTGCCAGCAGCCCCAGGGCGGGAGGAACCACCGGGGAGCTGTTTTTT; cdr3_aa: CASSPRAGGTTGELFF; cdr3_length: 16; clone_size: -; j_call: TRBJ2-2; d_call: TRBD2; v_call: TRBV7-6
cdr3_nt: TGTGCCAGCAGCCTCGCGGACAGGGCGTACACTGAAGCTTTCTTT; cdr3_aa: CASSLADRAYTEAFF; cdr3_length: 15; clone_size: -; j_call: TRBJ1-1; d_call: TRBD1; v_call: TRBV3-1/TRBV3-2
cdr3_nt: TGCGCCAGCAGAACGGACAGGAACTCTGGAAACACCATATATTTT; cdr3_aa: CASRTDRNSGNTIYF; cdr3_length: 15; clone_size: -; j_call: TRBJ1-3; d_call: TRBD1; v_call: TRBV5-1
cdr3_nt: TGTGCCAGCAGTCTAGGGACTAGCGGACGCAATGAGCAGTTCTTC; cdr3_aa: CASSLGTSGRNEQFF; cdr3_length: 15; clone_size: -; j_call: TRBJ2-1; d_call: TRBD2; v_call: TRBV27
cdr3_nt: TGTGCCAGCAGCGTTACAGACAGCAATCAGCCCCAGCATTTT; cdr3_aa: CASSVTDSNQPQHF; cdr3_length: 14; clone_size: -; j_call: TRBJ1-5; d_call: -; v_call: TRBV9
cdr3_nt: TGTGCCAGCAGTGTACAGGGGCCGAACACTGAAGCTTTCTTT; cdr3_aa: CASSVQGPNTEAFF; cdr3_length: 14; clone_size: -; j_call: TRBJ1-1; d_call: TRBD1; v_call: TRBV2
cdr3_nt: TGTGCCAGCAGCCGAACAGGGTTGGCCGAGCAGTACTTC; cdr3_aa: CASSRTGLAEQYF; cdr3_length: 13; clone_size: once; j_call: TRBJ2-7; d_call: -; v_call: TRBV7-2